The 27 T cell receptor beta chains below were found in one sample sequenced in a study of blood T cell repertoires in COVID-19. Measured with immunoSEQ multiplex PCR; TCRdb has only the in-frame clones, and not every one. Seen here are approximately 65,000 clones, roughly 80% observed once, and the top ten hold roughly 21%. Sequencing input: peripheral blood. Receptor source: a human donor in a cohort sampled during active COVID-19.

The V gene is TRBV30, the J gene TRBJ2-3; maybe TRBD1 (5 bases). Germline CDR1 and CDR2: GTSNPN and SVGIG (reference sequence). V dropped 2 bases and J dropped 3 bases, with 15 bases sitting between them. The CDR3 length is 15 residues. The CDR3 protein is CAWSLGQGITDTQYF. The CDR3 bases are TGTGCCTGGAGTCTCGGACAAGGGATTACAGATACGCAGTATTTT.

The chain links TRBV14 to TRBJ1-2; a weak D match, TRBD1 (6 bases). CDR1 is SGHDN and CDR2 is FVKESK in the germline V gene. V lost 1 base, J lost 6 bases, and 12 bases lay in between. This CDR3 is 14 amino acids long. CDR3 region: CASSQGAGAHGYTF. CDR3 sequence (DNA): TGTGCCAGCAGCCAAGGTGCGGGGGCGCATGGCTACACCTTC.

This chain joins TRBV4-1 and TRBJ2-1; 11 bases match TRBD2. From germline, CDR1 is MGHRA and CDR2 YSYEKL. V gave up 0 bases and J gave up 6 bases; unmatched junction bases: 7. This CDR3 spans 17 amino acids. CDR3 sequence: CASSQDFSGGAVNEQFF. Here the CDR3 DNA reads TGCGCCAGCAGCCAAGATTTTAGCGGGGGGGCAGTCAATGAGCAGTTCTTC.

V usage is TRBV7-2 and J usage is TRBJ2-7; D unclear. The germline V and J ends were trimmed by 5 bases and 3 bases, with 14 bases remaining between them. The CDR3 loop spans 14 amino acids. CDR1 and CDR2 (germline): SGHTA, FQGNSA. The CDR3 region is CASSPRAGDYEQYF. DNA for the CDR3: TGTGCCAGCAGCCCCCGCGCCGGAGACTACGAGCAGTACTTC.

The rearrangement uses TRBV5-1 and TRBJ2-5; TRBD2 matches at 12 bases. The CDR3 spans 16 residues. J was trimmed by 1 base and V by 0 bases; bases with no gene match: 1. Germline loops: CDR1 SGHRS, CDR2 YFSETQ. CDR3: CASSLASGGAQETQYF. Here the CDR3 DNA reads TGCGCCAGCAGCTTGGCTAGCGGGGGGGCCCAAGAGACCCAGTACTTC.

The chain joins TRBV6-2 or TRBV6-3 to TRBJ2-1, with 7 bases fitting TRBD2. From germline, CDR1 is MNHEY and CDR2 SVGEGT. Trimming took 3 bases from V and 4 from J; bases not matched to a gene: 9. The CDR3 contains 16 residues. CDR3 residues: CASSYHSGKRYNEQFF. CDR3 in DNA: TGTGCCAGCAGTTATCACAGCGGGAAAAGGTACAATGAGCAGTTCTTC.

The DNA of the CDR3 is TGCGCCAGCAGCAATGACGGGGGAGATCAGCCCCAGCATTTT. Translation: CASSNDGGDQPQHF. The J gene is TRBJ1-5, the V gene TRBV5-1, with a weak D call TRBD1 (5 bases). The V and J ends lost 4 bases and 5 bases respectively, with 13 bases between them. Germline loops: CDR1 SGHRS, CDR2 YFSETQ. This CDR3 has 14 residues.

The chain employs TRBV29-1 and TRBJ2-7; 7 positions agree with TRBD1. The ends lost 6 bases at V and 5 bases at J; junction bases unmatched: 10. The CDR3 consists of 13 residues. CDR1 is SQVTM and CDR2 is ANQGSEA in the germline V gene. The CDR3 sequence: CSVQGTVWNEQYF. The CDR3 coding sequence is TGCAGCGTCCAAGGGACAGTCTGGAACGAGCAGTACTTC.

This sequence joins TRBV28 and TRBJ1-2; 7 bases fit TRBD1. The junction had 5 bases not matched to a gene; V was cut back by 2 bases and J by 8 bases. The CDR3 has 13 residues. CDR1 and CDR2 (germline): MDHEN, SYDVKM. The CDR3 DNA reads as TGTGCCAGCAGTTTAGGGACAGATAGGGGCTACACCTTC. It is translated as CASSLGTDRGYTF.

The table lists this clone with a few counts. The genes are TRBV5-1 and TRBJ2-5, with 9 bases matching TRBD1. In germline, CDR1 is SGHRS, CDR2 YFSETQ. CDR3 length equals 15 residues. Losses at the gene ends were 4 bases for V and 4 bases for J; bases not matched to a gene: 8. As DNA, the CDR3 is TGCGCCAGCAGCGAAGAAGGACAGGGGAGAGAGACCCAGTACTTC. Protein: CASSEEGQGRETQYF.

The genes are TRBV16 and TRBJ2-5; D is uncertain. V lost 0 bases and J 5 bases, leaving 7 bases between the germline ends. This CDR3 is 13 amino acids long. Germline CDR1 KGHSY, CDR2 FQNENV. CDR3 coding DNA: TGTGCCAGCAGCCAATCCAGGCAGGAGACCCAGTACTTC. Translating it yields CASSQSRQETQYF.

The CDR3 sequence is CASTQMTSGGASTDTQYF. CDR3 sequence (DNA): TGTGCCAGTACCCAGATGACTAGCGGGGGGGCTTCCACAGATACGCAGTATTTT. The genes are TRBV19 and TRBJ2-3, with TRBD2 matching 14 bases. The germline V gene has CDR1 LNHDA and CDR2 SQIVND (reference sequence). This CDR3 is built from 18 residues. The V segment lost 7 bases and the J segment 2 bases; nucleotides outside the gene matches: 11.

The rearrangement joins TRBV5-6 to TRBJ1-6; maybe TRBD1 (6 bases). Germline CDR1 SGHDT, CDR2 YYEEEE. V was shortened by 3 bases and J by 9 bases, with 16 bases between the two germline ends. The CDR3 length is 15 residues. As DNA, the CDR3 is TGTGCCAGCAGCTCGTACAGGGTCGGTACTTCACCCCTCCACTTT. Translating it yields CASSSYRVGTSPLHF.

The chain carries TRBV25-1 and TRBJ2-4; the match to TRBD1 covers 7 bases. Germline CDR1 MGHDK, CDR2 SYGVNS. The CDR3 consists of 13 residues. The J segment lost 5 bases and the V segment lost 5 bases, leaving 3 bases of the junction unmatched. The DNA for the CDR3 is TGTGCCAGCAGTCCCGGGACAGAAAACATTCAGTACTTC. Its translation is CASSPGTENIQYF.

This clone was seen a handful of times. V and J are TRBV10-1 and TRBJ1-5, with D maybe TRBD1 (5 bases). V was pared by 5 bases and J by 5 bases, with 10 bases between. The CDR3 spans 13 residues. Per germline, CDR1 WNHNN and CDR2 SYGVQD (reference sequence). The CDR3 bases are TGCGCCAGCAGTCCGGACACATATCAGCCCCAGCATTTT. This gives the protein CASSPDTYQPQHF.

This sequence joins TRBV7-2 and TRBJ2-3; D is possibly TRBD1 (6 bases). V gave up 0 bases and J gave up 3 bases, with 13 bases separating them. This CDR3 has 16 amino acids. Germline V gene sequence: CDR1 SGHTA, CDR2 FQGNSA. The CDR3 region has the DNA TGTGCCAGCAGCTTAGCGGTGGGGCAGGGGACAGATACGCAGTATTTT. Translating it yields CASSLAVGQGTDTQYF.

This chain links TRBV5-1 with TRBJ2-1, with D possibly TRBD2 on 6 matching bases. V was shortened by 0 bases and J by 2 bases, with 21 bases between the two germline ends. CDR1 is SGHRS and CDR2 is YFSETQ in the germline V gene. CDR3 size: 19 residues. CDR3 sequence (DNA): TGCGCCAGCAGCTTGGCGATCCTAGGTAGCGGAATCCCCTACAATGAGCAGTTCTTC. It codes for CASSLAILGSGIPYNEQFF.

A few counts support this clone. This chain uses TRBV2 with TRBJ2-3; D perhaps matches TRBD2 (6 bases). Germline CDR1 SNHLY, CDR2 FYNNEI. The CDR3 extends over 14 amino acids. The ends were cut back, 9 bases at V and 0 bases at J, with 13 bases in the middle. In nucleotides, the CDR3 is TGTGCCAGATCTAGCGAGATTAGCACAGATACGCAGTATTTT. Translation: CARSSEISTDTQYF.

The CDR3 region is CASSFQSQANYEQYF. CDR3 DNA: TGTGCCAGCAGTTTTCAGTCGCAGGCTAACTACGAGCAGTACTTC. V usage is TRBV28 and J usage is TRBJ2-7; D is ambiguous. V shed 3 bases and J shed 3 bases, with 15 bases lying between them. Germline values: CDR1 MDHEN, CDR2 SYDVKM. CDR3 size: 15 residues.

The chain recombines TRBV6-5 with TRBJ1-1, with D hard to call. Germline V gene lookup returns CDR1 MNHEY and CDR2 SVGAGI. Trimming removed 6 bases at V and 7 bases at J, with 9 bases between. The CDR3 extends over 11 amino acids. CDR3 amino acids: CASRWSGEAFF. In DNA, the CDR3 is TGTGCCAGCAGATGGTCGGGTGAAGCTTTCTTT.

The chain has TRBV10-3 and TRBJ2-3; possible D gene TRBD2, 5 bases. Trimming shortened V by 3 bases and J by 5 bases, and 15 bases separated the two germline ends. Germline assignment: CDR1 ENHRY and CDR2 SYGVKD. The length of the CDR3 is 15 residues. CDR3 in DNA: TGTGCCATCAGTGAAGGAGAGAGGAGGATAGATACGCAGTATTTT. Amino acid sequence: CAISEGERRIDTQYF.

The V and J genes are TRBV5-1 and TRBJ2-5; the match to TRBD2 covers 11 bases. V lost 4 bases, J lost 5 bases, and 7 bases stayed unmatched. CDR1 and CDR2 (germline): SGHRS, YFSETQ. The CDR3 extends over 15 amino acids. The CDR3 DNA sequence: TGCGCCAGCAGCGCACTAGCGGGGGATACGGAGACCCAGTACTTC. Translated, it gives CASSALAGDTETQYF.

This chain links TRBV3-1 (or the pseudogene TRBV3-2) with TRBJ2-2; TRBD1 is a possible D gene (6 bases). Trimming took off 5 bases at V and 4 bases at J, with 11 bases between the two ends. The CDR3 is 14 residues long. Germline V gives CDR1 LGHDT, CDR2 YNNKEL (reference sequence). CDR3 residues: CASSKQGGTGELFF. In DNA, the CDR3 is TGTGCCAGCAGCAAACAGGGTGGCACCGGGGAGCTGTTTTTT.

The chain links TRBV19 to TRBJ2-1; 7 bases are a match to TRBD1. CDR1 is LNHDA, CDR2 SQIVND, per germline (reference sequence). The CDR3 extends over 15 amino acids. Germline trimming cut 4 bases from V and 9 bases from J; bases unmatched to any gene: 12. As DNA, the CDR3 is TGTGCCAGTAGTAGGGGACAGTCAATGGACGTTGAGCAGTTCTTC. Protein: CASSRGQSMDVEQFF.

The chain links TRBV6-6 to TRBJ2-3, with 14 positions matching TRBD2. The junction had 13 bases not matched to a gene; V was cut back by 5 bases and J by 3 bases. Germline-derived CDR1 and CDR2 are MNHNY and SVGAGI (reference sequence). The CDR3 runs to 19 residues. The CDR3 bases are TGTGCCAGCAGTCCGGGGACTAGCGGGAGCCTCATCGGTACAGATACGCAGTATTTT. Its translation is CASSPGTSGSLIGTDTQYF.

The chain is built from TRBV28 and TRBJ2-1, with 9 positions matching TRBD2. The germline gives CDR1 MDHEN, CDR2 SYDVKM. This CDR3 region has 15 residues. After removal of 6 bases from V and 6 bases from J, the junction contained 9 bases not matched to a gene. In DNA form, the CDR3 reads TGTGCCAGCAGAACCGGGACTAGCATTCCCAATGAGCAGTTCTTC. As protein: CASRTGTSIPNEQFF. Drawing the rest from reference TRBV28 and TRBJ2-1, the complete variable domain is DVKVTQSSRYLVKRTGEKVFLECVQDMDHENMFWYRQDPGLGLRLIYFSYDVKMKEKGDIPEGYSVSREKKERFSLILESASTNQTSMYLCASRTGTSIPNEQFFGPGTRLTVL.

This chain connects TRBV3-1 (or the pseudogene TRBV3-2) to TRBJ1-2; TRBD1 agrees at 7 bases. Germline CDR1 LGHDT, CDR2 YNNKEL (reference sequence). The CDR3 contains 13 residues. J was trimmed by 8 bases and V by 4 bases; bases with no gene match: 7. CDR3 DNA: TGTGCCAGCAGCCCTCGACAGGGCGGGGGCTACACCTTC. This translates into CASSPRQGGGYTF.